Listed below are T cell receptor beta chains from one sample, sequenced in a study of T cells expressing NK-cell markers. TCRdb reanalyzed the 5' RACE reads, giving one entry per CDR3 protein sequence and no DNA. Its table lists some 150,000 distinct CDR3 sequences. The sample was blood T cells: a sorted CD56 or NKG2C T cell subset, CD4+ or CD8+ T cells, or bulk PBMC T cells (not recorded which). These receptors were obtained from a woman in her fifties or sixties in good health. CDR3s include the opening cysteine and the closing phenylalanine or tryptophan. Fields, in order: V gene, J gene, CDR3 protein.

v_gene: TRBV27; j_gene: TRBJ2-1; CDR3aa: CASAPPTGGSYNEQFF
v_gene: TRBV15; j_gene: TRBJ1-2; CDR3aa: CATSRDPMAGANYGYTF
v_gene: TRBV7-9; j_gene: TRBJ2-1; CDR3aa: CASSVLTGPFYNEQFF
v_gene: TRBV12-2; j_gene: TRBJ1-3; CDR3aa: CASRLVEGALSGNTIYF
v_gene: TRBV4-2; j_gene: TRBJ2-1; CDR3aa: CASSQGVDEQFF
v_gene: TRBV29-1; j_gene: TRBJ2-5; CDR3aa: CSVEGAGRGEETQYF
v_gene: TRBV10-3; j_gene: TRBJ2-6; CDR3aa: CAISEFWKTDSGANVLTF
v_gene: TRBV19; j_gene: TRBJ1-2; CDR3aa: CASDSDYGYTF
v_gene: TRBV14; j_gene: TRBJ2-1; CDR3aa: CASSPQAEDGYNEQFF
v_gene: TRBV19; j_gene: TRBJ1-1; CDR3aa: CASRPRDGSEAFF
v_gene: TRBV12-3/TRBV12-4; j_gene: TRBJ2-3; CDR3aa: CASSSSGLPDTQYF
v_gene: TRBV12-3/TRBV12-4; j_gene: TRBJ2-5; CDR3aa: CASSPGTSLPETQYF